The present T cell receptor (beta chain) was sequenced within a study of vaccination effects on CD4 cells after COVID-19. Study background: Viral peptide pools were used in the ViraFEST assay to expand antigen-specific CD4+ T cells, and sequencing came afterward. Relative to the second dose, post-vaccine samples were obtained a median of 72 days later.

Assay: immunoSEQ multiplex PCR; the TCRdb copy retains only in-frame clones and omits some. The sample shows about 47,000 clones, around 70% of them seen only once. Study-level points and caveats: Vaccine-induced clones in healthy vaccinees cross-reacted with common cold coronaviruses in only 1 of 255 cases.

The CDR3 consists of 18 residues. Germline CDR1 and CDR2: SGDLS and YYNGEE. The germline V and J ends were trimmed by 4 bases and 3 bases, with 26 bases remaining between them. This clone appeared a few times. Its antigen is undetermined. Investigators separated out CD4+ T cells once around 10 days of culture had passed. Everyone in the study got two shots of either the BNT162b2 or mRNA-1273 vaccine. The sample consisted of CD4+ T cells from PBMCs cultured without peptide, taken after COVID-19 vaccination. V usage is TRBV9 and J usage is TRBJ2-7, with D uncertain. The TCR comes from a human donor who received a COVID-19 vaccine. The CDR3 spells CASSRIVTAGRRIYEQYF. Here the CDR3 DNA reads TGTGCCAGCAGCCGGATAGTAACGGCCGGACGTAGGATCTACGAGCAGTACTTC.